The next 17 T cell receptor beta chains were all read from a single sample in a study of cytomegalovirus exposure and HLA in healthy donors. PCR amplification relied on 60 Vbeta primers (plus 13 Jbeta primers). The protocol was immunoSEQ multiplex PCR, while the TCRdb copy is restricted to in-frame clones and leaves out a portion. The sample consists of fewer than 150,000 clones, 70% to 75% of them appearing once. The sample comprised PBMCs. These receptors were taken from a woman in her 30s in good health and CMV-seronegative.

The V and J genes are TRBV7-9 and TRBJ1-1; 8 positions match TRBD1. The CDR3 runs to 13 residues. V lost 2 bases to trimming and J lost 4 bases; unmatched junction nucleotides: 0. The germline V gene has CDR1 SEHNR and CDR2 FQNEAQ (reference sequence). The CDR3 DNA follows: TGTGCCAGCAGCTTAACAGGGGGCACTGAAGCTTTCTTT. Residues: CASSLTGGTEAFF.

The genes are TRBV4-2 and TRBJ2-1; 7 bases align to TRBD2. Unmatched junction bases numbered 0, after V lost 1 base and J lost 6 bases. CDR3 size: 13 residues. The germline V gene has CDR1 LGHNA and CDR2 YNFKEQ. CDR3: CASSQGGGNEQFF. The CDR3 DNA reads TGTGCCAGCAGCCAAGGCGGGGGCAATGAGCAGTTCTTC.

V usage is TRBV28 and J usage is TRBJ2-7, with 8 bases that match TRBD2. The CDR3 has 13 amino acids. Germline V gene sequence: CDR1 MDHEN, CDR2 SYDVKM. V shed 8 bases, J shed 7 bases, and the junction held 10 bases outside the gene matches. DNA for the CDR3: TGTGCCAGCGGGGGCGGGGGGCTAGTAGAGCAGTACTTC. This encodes CASGGGGLVEQYF.

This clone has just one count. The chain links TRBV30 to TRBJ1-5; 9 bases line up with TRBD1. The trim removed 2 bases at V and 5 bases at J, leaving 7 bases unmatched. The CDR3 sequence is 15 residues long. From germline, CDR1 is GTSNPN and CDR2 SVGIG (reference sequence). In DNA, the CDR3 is TGTGCCTGGAGTTTGACCGGGACAGGGTATCAGCCCCAGCATTTT. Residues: CAWSLTGTGYQPQHF.

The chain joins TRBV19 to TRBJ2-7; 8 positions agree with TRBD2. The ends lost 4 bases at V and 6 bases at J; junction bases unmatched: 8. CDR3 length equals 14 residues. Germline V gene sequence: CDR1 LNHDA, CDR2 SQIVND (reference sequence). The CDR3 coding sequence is TGTGCCAGTAGTAGGCAGCGGGAGTTCACCGAGCAGTACTTC. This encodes CASSRQREFTEQYF.

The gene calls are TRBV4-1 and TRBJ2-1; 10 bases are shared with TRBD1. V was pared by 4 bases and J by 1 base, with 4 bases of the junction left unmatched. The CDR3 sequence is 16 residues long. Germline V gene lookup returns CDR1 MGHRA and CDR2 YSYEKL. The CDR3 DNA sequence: TGCGCCAGCAGCCCCCGGACAGGGGGATCCTACAATGAGCAGTTCTTC. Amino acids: CASSPRTGGSYNEQFF.

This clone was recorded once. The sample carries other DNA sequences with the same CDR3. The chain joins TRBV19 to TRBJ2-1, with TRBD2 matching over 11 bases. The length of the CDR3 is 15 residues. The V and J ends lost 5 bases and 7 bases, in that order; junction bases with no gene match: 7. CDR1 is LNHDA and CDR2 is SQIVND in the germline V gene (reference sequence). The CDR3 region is CASSVGLAGINEQFF. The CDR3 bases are TGTGCCAGTAGTGTTGGACTAGCGGGTATTAATGAGCAGTTCTTC.

The CDR3 here is CAISDQTANTGELFF. In nucleotides, the CDR3 is TGTGCCATCAGTGACCAGACAGCGAACACCGGGGAGCTGTTTTTT. The chain uses TRBV10-3 and TRBJ2-2; a possible D gene is TRBD1 (5 bases). Germline V gene data show CDR1 as ENHRY and CDR2 as SYGVKD. This CDR3 is built from 15 residues. V dropped 3 bases and J dropped 0 bases, with 8 bases sitting between them.

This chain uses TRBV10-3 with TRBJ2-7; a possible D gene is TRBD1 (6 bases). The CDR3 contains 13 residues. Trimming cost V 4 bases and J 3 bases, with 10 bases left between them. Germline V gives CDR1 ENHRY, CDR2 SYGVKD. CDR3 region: CAISVDRFYEQYV. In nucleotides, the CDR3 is TGTGCCATCAGTGTCGACAGGTTCTACGAGCAGTACGTC.

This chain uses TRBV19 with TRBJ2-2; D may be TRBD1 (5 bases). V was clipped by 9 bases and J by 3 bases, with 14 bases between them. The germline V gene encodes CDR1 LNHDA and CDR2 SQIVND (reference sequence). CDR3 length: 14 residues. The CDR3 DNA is TGTGCCAGCAAACGGAAAGGGGACACCGGGGAGCTGTTTTTT. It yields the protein CASKRKGDTGELFF.

CDR3 nucleotide sequence: TGTGCCAGCAACCGGGAGGGGTATCGTTCTGGAAACACCATATATTTT. This gives the protein CASNREGYRSGNTIYF. This rearrangement joins TRBV9 to TRBJ1-3, with D perhaps TRBD1 (5 bases). The V end was cut by 6 bases, the J end by 1 base, with 17 bases between. The CDR3 sequence is 16 residues long. Germline values: CDR1 SGDLS, CDR2 YYNGEE.

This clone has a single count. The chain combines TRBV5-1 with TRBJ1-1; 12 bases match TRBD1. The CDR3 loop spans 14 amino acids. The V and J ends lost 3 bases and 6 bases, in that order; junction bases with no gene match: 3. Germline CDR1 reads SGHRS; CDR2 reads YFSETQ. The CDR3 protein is CASSSGQGAAEAFF. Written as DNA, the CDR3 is TGCGCCAGCAGCTCGGGACAGGGGGCCGCTGAAGCTTTCTTT.

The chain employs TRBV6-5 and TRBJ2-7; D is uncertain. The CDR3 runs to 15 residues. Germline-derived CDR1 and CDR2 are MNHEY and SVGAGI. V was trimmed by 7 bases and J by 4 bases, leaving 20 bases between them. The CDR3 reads CASTPYRGESYEQYV. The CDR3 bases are TGTGCCAGCACCCCCTATAGAGGAGAGAGTTACGAGCAGTACGTC.

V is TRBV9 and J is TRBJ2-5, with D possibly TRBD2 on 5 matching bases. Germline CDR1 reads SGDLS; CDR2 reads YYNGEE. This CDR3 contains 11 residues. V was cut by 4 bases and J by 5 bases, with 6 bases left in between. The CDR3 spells CASSSGETQYF. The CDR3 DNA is TGTGCCAGCAGCTCGGGGGAGACCCAGTACTTC.

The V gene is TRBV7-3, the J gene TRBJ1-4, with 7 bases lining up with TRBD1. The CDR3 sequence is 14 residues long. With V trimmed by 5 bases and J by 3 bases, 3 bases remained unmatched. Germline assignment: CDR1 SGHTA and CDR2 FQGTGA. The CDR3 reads CASSQTGPNEKLFF. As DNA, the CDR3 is TGTGCCAGCAGCCAGACAGGGCCTAATGAAAAACTGTTTTTT. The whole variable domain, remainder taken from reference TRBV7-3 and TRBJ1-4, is GAGVSQTPSNKVTEKGKYVELRCDPISGHTALYWYRQSLGQGPEFLIYFQGTGAADDSGLPNDRFFAVRPEGSVSTLKIQRTERGDSAVYLCASSQTGPNEKLFFGSGTQLSVL.

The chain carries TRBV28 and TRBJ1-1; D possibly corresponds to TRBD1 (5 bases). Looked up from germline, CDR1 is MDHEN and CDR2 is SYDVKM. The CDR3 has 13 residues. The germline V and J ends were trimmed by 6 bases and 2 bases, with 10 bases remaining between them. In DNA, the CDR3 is TGTGCCAGCAGGCCAAGGGGAAACACTGAAGCTTTCTTT. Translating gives CASRPRGNTEAFF.

The CDR3 loop reads CASSSQGVGTGELFF. The CDR3 nucleotides read TGTGCCAGCAGCTCCCAGGGGGTCGGGACCGGGGAGCTGTTTTTT. The chain couples TRBV7-9 to TRBJ2-2; TRBD1 matches at 7 bases. V gave up 4 bases and J gave up 5 bases; unmatched junction bases: 7. There are 15 residues in the CDR3. The germline V gene has CDR1 SEHNR and CDR2 FQNEAQ (reference sequence).